Listed below are T cell receptor beta chains from one sample, sequenced in a study of blood T cell repertoires in COVID-19. Libraries were prepared by immunoSEQ multiplex PCR; TCRdb keeps only in-frame clonotypes and omits some of them. The data show approximately 470,000 clones, 80% to 90% seen once. The sample taken for sequencing was peripheral blood. The receptors come from a human donor in a cohort sampled during active COVID-19. CDR3s include the opening cysteine and the closing phenylalanine or tryptophan. D genes are given only for firm matches. Size values are once, few and many counts, or a class for expanded clones, and some rows have none.

TRBV6-2/TRBV6-3,TRBD1,TRBJ2-7,-,CASSYERGLDYEQYF,TGTGCCAGCAGTTACGAAAGGGGGCTCGACTACGAGCAGTACTTC
TRBV28,-,TRBJ1-6,-,CASSLDPRDSGPLHF,TGTGCCAGCAGTTTAGACCCCCGGGATTCCGGCCCCCTCCACTTT
TRBV5-1,-,TRBJ2-1,-,CASSSLGGEGYNEQFF,TGCGCCAGCAGCTCCCTAGGGGGAGAGGGTTACAATGAGCAGTTCTTC
TRBV2,-,TRBJ1-1,-,CASNGQLNTEAFF,TGTGCCAGCAACGGACAGTTGAACACTGAAGCTTTCTTT
TRBV24-1,-,TRBJ2-3,-,CATRAGSGTQYF,TGTGCCACAAGGGCCGGGAGTGGTACGCAGTATTTT
TRBV7-2,TRBD2,TRBJ2-5,-,CASSALPGGLQETQYF,TGTGCCAGCAGCGCACTCCCGGGGGGTCTCCAAGAGACCCAGTACTTC
TRBV5-1,TRBD1,TRBJ1-3,-,CASSSQQGSGNTIYF,TGCGCCAGCAGCTCCCAACAGGGGTCTGGAAACACCATATATTTT
TRBV9,TRBD2,TRBJ2-3,once,CASSPRLAGGTDTQYF,TGTGCCAGCAGCCCCCGACTAGCGGGAGGGACAGATACGCAGTATTTT
TRBV19,-,TRBJ2-1,-,CASRSGEGRSSEQFF,TGTGCCAGTAGGTCGGGAGAGGGGAGGTCAAGTGAGCAGTTCTTC
TRBV6-4,-,TRBJ2-7,-,CASSDGWGLQGTAGEQYF,TGTGCCAGCAGTGACGGATGGGGTTTACAGGGTACCGCGGGCGAGCAGTACTTC
TRBV6-5,-,TRBJ2-1,-,CASSSLPSLYNEQFF,TGTGCCAGCAGTTCCCTCCCAAGCCTCTACAATGAGCAGTTCTTC
TRBV29-1,TRBD1,TRBJ1-1,-,CSVFGGPTGTLEAFF,TGCAGCGTTTTTGGGGGACCGACAGGGACACTTGAAGCTTTCTTT
TRBV6-5,-,TRBJ1-3,-,CASQGPGNTIYF,TGTGCCAGTCAGGGTCCTGGAAACACCATATATTTT
TRBV5-4,TRBD2,TRBJ2-5,-,CASSLGTSGHQETQYF,TGTGCCAGCAGCTTGGGGACTAGCGGGCACCAAGAGACCCAGTACTTC
TRBV28,-,TRBJ1-6,-,CASSLFSGQGNSPLHF,TGTGCCAGCAGTTTATTTTCCGGGCAGGGGAATTCACCCCTCCACTTT
TRBV28,TRBD2,TRBJ2-3,-,CASSLQRTSGPSTDTQYF,TGTGCCAGCAGTTTACAACGGACTAGCGGCCCTAGCACAGATACGCAGTATTTT
TRBV19,-,TRBJ2-2,-,CASSIQLQGGGELFF,TGTGCCAGTAGTATCCAGCTACAGGGCGGCGGGGAGCTGTTTTTT
TRBV28,TRBD2,TRBJ2-1,-,CASSFPGLAARNEQFF,TGTGCCAGCAGTTTCCCGGGACTAGCGGCTCGGAATGAGCAGTTCTTC
TRBV12-5,TRBD2,TRBJ2-7,-,CASGTPQLAGLYEQYF,TGTGCTAGTGGGACCCCCCAACTAGCGGGTCTCTACGAGCAGTACTTC
TRBV6-5,-,TRBJ1-1,-,CASGLGRRTEAFF,TGTGCCAGCGGTCTGGGGAGAAGGACTGAAGCTTTCTTT
TRBV10-3,-,TRBJ1-5,-,CAISDSGHQPQHF,TGTGCCATCAGTGATAGCGGGCATCAGCCCCAGCATTTT
TRBV29-1,-,TRBJ1-1,-,CSVRGGAQYTEAFF,TGCAGCGTCCGAGGGGGGGCCCAATACACTGAAGCTTTCTTT
TRBV23-1,-,TRBJ1-1,-,CARGEQQSTEAFF,TGCGCCAGGGGAGAACAGCAGAGCACTGAAGCTTTCTTT
TRBV3-1/TRBV3-2,-,TRBJ2-7,-,CASSQGPGYEQYF,TGTGCCAGCAGCCAAGGGCCCGGGTACGAGCAGTACTTC
TRBV7-3,TRBD2,TRBJ2-3,-,CASAGGPTDTQYF,TGTGCCAGCGCGGGAGGGCCGACAGATACGCAGTATTTT
TRBV28,TRBD1,TRBJ2-1,-,CASSSPKGALYEQFF,TGTGCCAGCAGTTCCCCTAAGGGGGCTCTCTATGAGCAGTTCTTC
TRBV5-1,TRBD2,TRBJ2-3,-,CASSLTASGITDTQYF,TGCGCCAGCAGCTTGACGGCTAGCGGGATTACAGATACGCAGTATTTT
TRBV7-2,TRBD2,TRBJ2-1,once,CASSLNPGTSGTYNEQFF,TGTGCCAGCAGCTTAAATCCCGGGACTAGCGGAACCTACAATGAGCAGTTCTTC
TRBV27,TRBD2,TRBJ2-5,-,CASSQMYGRGETQYF,TGTGCCAGCAGCCAAATGTACGGGCGGGGGGAGACCCAGTACTTC
TRBV10-1,-,TRBJ2-7,-,CASSELMTSYEQYF,TGCGCCAGCAGTGAGCTAATGACTAGCTACGAGCAGTACTTC
TRBV27,TRBD1,TRBJ2-7,-,CASSNSKGQGAGEQYF,TGTGCCAGCAGTAACTCGAAGGGACAGGGGGCTGGGGAGCAGTACTTC
TRBV10-3,-,TRBJ2-1,-,CAISDGSTYNEQFF,TGTGCCATCAGTGACGGGAGCACCTACAATGAGCAGTTCTTC
TRBV19,TRBD1,TRBJ1-2,few,CASSPTGDYGYTF,TGTGCCAGTAGTCCTACAGGGGACTATGGCTACACCTTC
TRBV4-2,TRBD2,TRBJ2-2,-,CASSRLLAGETGELFF,TGTGCCAGCAGCCGCTTGCTAGCGGGAGAAACCGGGGAGCTGTTTTTT
TRBV5-4,-,TRBJ2-7,-,CASSFWSSYEQYF,TGTGCCAGCAGCTTTTGGAGTTCCTACGAGCAGTACTTC
TRBV7-9,-,TRBJ1-6,few,CASDSSGAGVGSPLHF,TGTGCCAGCGACTCCTCGGGCGCCGGGGTCGGATCACCCCTCCACTTT
TRBV6-6,TRBD1,TRBJ2-5,once,CASNKQGTETQYF,TGTGCCAGCAACAAACAGGGGACGGAGACCCAGTACTTC
TRBV2,-,TRBJ1-1,-,CASMVVMGGDLNTEAFF,TGTGCCAGCATGGTGGTAATGGGGGGGGACCTGAACACTGAAGCTTTCTTT
TRBV5-1,-,TRBJ1-1,few,CASSFDSMNTEAFF,TGCGCCAGCAGCTTTGACAGCATGAACACTGAAGCTTTCTTT